The clone carrying this TCR beta chain appeared a single time. What it binds is unknown. Some clones are missing from TCRdb's copy, which holds only in-frame ones; the method was immunoSEQ multiplex PCR. The data hold around 150,000 clones, with about nine tenths observed a single time. The source of the sample is a study of T cell responses to AZD1222 COVID-19 vaccine. There are 13 residues in the CDR3. Germline V gives CDR1 SGHKS, CDR2 YYEKEE (reference sequence). Trimming left V 3 bases short and J 4 bases short, with 10 bases between. Study-wide results and limits: Spike was spanned by vaccine-associated CD4 TCRs, with dominance at 160-218 and 743-854.

The receptor's source is an adult in good health. This chain connects TRBV5-5 to TRBJ1-1, with a weak D call TRBD1 (6 bases). The sequencing used peripheral blood, collected on day 0 of AZD1222 vaccination. Here the CDR3 DNA reads TGTGCCAGCAGCTCCCCCAGGGGCACTGAAGCTTTCTTT. Translation gives CASSSPRGTEAFF.